The 15 T cell receptor beta chains below all came from one sample that was sequenced in a study of blood T cell repertoires in COVID-19. Sequenced by immunoSEQ multiplex PCR; TCRdb stores in-frame clones only, minus some. The table includes about 160,000 clones, roughly 80% detected once. Source material: peripheral blood. Every receptor here comes from a woman aged 80 or older with acute or convalescent COVID-19.

This chain connects TRBV4-1 to TRBJ1-1; TRBD1 is a possible D gene (6 bases). CDR1 and CDR2 (germline): MGHRA, YSYEKL. This CDR3 is 19 amino acids long. Trimming took off 0 bases at V and 4 bases at J, with 24 bases between the two ends. The chain's CDR3 is CASSQDPQGSHGSSTEAFF. The CDR3 bases are TGCGCCAGCAGCCAAGACCCACAGGGCTCTCACGGATCGTCCACTGAAGCTTTCTTT.

This sequence joins TRBV7-9 and TRBJ2-1; D is unresolved. The CDR3 runs to 11 residues. Trimming shortened V by 8 bases and J by 9 bases, and 11 bases separated the two germline ends. Germline CDR1 and CDR2: SEHNR and FQNEAQ (reference sequence). The CDR3 protein is CASQSGAEQFF. The CDR3 DNA follows: TGTGCCAGCCAGTCAGGTGCTGAGCAGTTCTTC.

The count of this clone is one. The DNA of the CDR3 is TGTGCCAGCAGCCGATTGACAGGGGGCTCCTACGAGCAGTACTTC. The encoded protein is CASSRLTGGSYEQYF. The V and J genes are TRBV5-4 and TRBJ2-7; 9 positions agree with TRBD1. V shed 4 bases, J shed 0 bases, and the junction held 5 bases outside the gene matches. Germline CDR1 reads SGHNT; CDR2 reads YYREEE (reference sequence). The CDR3 spans 15 residues. The whole variable domain, remainder taken from reference TRBV5-4 and TRBJ2-7, is ETGVTQSPTHLIKTRGQQVTLRCSSQSGHNTVSWYQQALGQGPQFIFQYYREEENGRGNFPPRFSGLQFPNYSSELNVNALELDDSALYLCASSRLTGGSYEQYFGPGTRLTVT.

V usage is TRBV24-1 and J usage is TRBJ2-3; 11 bases line up with TRBD2. Germline V lookup: CDR1 KGHDR, CDR2 SFDVKD. The CDR3 is 15 amino acids. The ends lost 3 bases at V and 4 bases at J; junction bases unmatched: 2. CDR3 DNA sequence: TGTGCCACCAGTGATGCGGGACTAGCGGCAGATACGCAGTATTTT. Its protein is CATSDAGLAADTQYF.

The J gene is TRBJ1-2, the V gene TRBV11-1, with D possibly TRBD1 on 6 matching bases. This CDR3 spans 13 amino acids. Germline V CDR1 and CDR2: SGHAT, FQDESV (reference sequence). V lost 5 bases to trimming and J lost 1 base, with 8 bases between them. In DNA, the CDR3 is TGTGCCAGCAGCGCAGGGGTTAACTATGGCTACACCTTC. Residues: CASSAGVNYGYTF. The full variable domain, its missing parts supplied by reference TRBV11-1 and TRBJ1-2, is EAEVAQSPRYKITEKSQAVAFWCDPISGHATLYWYRQILGQGPELLVQFQDESVVDDSQLPKDRFSAERLKGVDSTLKIQPAELGDSAMYLCASSAGVNYGYTFGSGTRLTVV.

V gene TRBV2 combines with J gene TRBJ1-2; D unclear. Germline assignment: CDR1 SNHLY and CDR2 FYNNEI. The CDR3 consists of 14 residues. Trimming left V 6 bases short and J 0 bases short, with 11 bases between. The chain's CDR3 is CASSPIVANYGYTF. The CDR3, as DNA: TGTGCCAGCAGCCCGATAGTGGCTAACTATGGCTACACCTTC.

This chain connects TRBV2 to TRBJ2-3, with 8 bases identical to TRBD1. The CDR3 sequence is 15 residues long. Losses at the gene ends were 5 bases for V and 1 base for J; bases not matched to a gene: 5. Per germline, CDR1 SNHLY and CDR2 FYNNEI. The CDR3 nucleotides read TGTGCCAGCAGTCCTGACAGGGGCCGCACAGATACGCAGTATTTT. Translating gives CASSPDRGRTDTQYF.

This chain connects TRBV13 to TRBJ1-3; 10 bases line up with TRBD1. The CDR3 loop spans 14 amino acids. CDR1 and CDR2 from the germline V gene are PRHDT and FYEKMQ (reference sequence). The junction had 4 bases not matched to a gene; V was cut back by 4 bases and J by 7 bases. The CDR3 nucleotides are TGTGCCAGCAGCTCCGACAGGGGGCAGAACACCATATATTTT. Amino acids: CASSSDRGQNTIYF.

The V call is TRBV7-2, the J call TRBJ1-4, with TRBD1 matching 7 bases. Germline V lookup: CDR1 SGHTA, CDR2 FQGNSA. The trim removed 3 bases at V and 11 bases at J, leaving 3 bases unmatched. The CDR3 spans 12 residues. The CDR3 DNA follows: TGTGCCAGCAGCTTTACAGGGGAGAAACTGTTTTTT. Translated, it gives CASSFTGEKLFF.

This chain links TRBV18 with TRBJ1-6, with 7 bases matching TRBD1. CDR1 and CDR2 from the germline V gene are KGHSH and LQKENI. Trimming cost V 3 bases and J 6 bases; bases outside gene matches: 2. The CDR3 contains 14 residues. The CDR3 region is CASSPRQGNSPLHF. The DNA for the CDR3 is TGTGCCAGCTCACCTCGACAGGGTAATTCACCCCTCCACTTT.

This chain links TRBV3-1 (or the pseudogene TRBV3-2) with TRBJ2-7; TRBD2 matches 13 bases. This CDR3 spans 15 amino acids. Trimming at V came to 4 bases and at J to 7 bases, leaving 7 bases not matched to a gene. CDR1 and CDR2 from the germline V gene are LGHDT and YNNKEL (reference sequence). CDR3 region: CASSPTGTSGIEQYF. The CDR3 DNA follows: TGTGCCAGCAGCCCAACCGGGACTAGCGGGATAGAGCAGTACTTC.

The V and J genes are TRBV7-2 and TRBJ1-5; D is ambiguous. Germline-derived CDR1 and CDR2 are SGHTA and FQGNSA. V was pared by 1 base and J by 9 bases, with 10 bases between. The CDR3 has 13 amino acids. The CDR3 loop reads CASSLDRVGPQHF. CDR3 nucleotide sequence: TGTGCCAGCAGCTTAGACCGGGTAGGGCCCCAGCATTTT.

The gene calls are TRBV6-6 and TRBJ2-2, with 15 bases aligning to TRBD2. Per germline, CDR1 MNHNY and CDR2 SVGAGI (reference sequence). The CDR3 extends over 16 amino acids. The ends lost 7 bases at V and 5 bases at J; junction bases unmatched: 5. Here the CDR3 DNA reads TGTGCCAGCAAACGGACTAGCGGGAGGGCGACCGGGGAGCTGTTTTTT. Translated: CASKRTSGRATGELFF.

This chain links TRBV25-1 with TRBJ2-2; no firm D call. The CDR3 totals 14 residues. V gave up 2 bases and J gave up 6 bases, with 10 bases separating them. The germline gives CDR1 MGHDK, CDR2 SYGVNS. CDR3 DNA: TGTGCCAGCAGTGAACTAGTAAGCGCCGGGGAGCTGTTTTTT. Protein sequence: CASSELVSAGELFF.

This chain connects TRBV27 to TRBJ2-1, with D perhaps TRBD1 (5 bases). Looked up from germline, CDR1 is MNHEY and CDR2 is SMNVEV (reference sequence). V gave up 4 bases and J gave up 4 bases, with 14 bases separating them. This CDR3 comprises 15 residues. The CDR3 protein is CASSSRQPHYNEQFF. The CDR3 coding sequence is TGTGCCAGCAGTTCTAGACAGCCACATTACAATGAGCAGTTCTTC.